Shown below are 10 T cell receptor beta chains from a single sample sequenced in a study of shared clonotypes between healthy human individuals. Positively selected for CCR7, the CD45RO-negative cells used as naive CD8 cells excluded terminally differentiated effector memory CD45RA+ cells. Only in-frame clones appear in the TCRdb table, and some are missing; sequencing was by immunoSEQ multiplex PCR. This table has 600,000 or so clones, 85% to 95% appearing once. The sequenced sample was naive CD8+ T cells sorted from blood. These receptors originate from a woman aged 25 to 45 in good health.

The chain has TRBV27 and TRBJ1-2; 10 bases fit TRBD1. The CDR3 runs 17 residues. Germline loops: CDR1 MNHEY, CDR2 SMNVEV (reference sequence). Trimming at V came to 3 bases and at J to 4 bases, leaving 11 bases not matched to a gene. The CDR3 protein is CASSLAHGTGVSYGYTF. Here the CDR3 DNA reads TGTGCCAGCAGTTTGGCCCACGGGACAGGGGTGAGCTATGGCTACACCTTC.

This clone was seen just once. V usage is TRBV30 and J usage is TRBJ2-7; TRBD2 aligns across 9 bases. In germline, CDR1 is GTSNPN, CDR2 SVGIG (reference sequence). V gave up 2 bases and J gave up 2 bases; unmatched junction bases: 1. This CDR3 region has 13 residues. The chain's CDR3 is CAWSLAGTYEQYF. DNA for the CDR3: TGTGCCTGGAGTCTAGCGGGGACCTACGAGCAGTACTTC.

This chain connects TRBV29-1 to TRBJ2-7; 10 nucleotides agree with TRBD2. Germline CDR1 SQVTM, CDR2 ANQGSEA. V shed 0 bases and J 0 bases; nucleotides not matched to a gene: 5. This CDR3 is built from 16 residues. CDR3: CSVEEAASGGSYEQYF. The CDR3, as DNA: TGCAGCGTTGAAGAGGCCGCTAGCGGGGGCTCCTACGAGCAGTACTTC.

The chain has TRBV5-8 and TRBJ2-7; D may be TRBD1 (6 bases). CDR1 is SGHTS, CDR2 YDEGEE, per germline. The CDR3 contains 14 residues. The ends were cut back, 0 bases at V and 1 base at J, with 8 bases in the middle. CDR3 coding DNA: TGTGCCAGCAGCTTGGATGGACAGTCCTACGAGCAGTACTTC. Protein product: CASSLDGQSYEQYF.

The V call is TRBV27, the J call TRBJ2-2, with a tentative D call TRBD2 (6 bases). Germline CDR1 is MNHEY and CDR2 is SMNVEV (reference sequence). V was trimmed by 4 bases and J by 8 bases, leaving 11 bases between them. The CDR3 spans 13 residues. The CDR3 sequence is CASSSRLGGELFF. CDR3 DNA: TGTGCCAGCAGTTCAAGACTAGGAGGGGAGCTGTTTTTT.

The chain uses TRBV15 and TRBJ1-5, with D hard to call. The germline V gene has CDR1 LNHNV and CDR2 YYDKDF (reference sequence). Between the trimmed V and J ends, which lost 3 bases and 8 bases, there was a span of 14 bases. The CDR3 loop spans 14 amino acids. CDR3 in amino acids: CATSSPGPNEPQHF. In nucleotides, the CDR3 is TGTGCCACCAGCAGTCCCGGGCCTAACGAGCCCCAGCATTTT.

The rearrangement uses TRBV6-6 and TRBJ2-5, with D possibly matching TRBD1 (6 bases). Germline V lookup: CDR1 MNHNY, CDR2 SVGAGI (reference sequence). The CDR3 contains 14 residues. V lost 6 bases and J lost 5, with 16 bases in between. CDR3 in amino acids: CASSVTGRRETQYF. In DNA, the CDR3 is TGTGCCAGCAGCGTTACAGGGCGCCGGGAGACCCAGTACTTC.

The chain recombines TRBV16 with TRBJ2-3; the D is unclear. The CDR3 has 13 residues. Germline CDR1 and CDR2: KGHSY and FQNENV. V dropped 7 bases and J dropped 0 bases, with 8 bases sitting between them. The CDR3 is CASMGISTDTQYF. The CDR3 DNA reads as TGTGCCAGCATGGGTATAAGCACAGATACGCAGTATTTT.

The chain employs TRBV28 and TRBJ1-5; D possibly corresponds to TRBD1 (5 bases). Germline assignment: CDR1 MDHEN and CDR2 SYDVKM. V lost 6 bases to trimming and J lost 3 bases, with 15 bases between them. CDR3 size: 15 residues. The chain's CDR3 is CASRGTFGPNQPQHF. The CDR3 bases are TGTGCCAGCAGGGGGACTTTCGGCCCCAATCAGCCCCAGCATTTT.

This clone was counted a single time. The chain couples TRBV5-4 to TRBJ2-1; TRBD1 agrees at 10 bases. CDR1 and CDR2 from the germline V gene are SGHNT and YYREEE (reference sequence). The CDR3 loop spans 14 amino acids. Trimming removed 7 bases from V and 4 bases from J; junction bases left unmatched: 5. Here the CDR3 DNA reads TGTGCCAGCGCGCGGGACAGGGGTTACAATGAGCAGTTCTTC. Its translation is CASARDRGYNEQFF.